This note documents a single T cell receptor beta chain sequence. Its antigen is undetermined. From germline, CDR1 is SGHAT and CDR2 FQDESV (reference sequence). V was shortened by 10 bases and J by 1 base, with 17 bases between the two germline ends. This CDR3 has 14 amino acids. TCRdb analysed the 5' RACE reads with MiXCR anew, one entry per CDR3 protein. The sample has roughly 40,000 distinct CDR3 sequences; more than 7% are singletons. These data are taken from a study of T-cell memory formation after mild COVID-19. Whole-study context: Largely, the TCR clusters proved donor specific.

Findings and limits, study-wide: Clones contracting over day 15 to 85 were CD4/CD8 balanced, with later expanders leaning CD4+. A subset of responding clones appeared in pre-infection memory, suggesting cross-reactive memory joined. Shrinking CD4+ clones resided mostly in CM and EM, and CD8+ ones in EMRA.

This chain links TRBV11-1 with TRBJ2-7, with D perhaps being TRBD1 or TRBD2 (5 bases each). The TCR comes from a man between 18 and 29 years old who had mild COVID-19 (a few samples of this study predate the infection). Cell type and time point are not known. The specimen was PBMCs or a T cell subset sorted from them (not recorded which). CDR3 DNA sequence: TGTGCCACCCAGAAGGGACGGCTGTCCTACGAGCAGTACTTC. This codes for CATQKGRLSYEQYF. The full variable domain, with the rest looked up from reference TRBV11-1 and TRBJ2-7, is EAEVAQSPRYKITEKSQAVAFWCDPISGHATLYWYRQILGQGPELLVQFQDESVVDDSQLPKDRFSAERLKGVDSTLKIQPAELGDSAMYLCATQKGRLSYEQYFGPGTRLTVT.